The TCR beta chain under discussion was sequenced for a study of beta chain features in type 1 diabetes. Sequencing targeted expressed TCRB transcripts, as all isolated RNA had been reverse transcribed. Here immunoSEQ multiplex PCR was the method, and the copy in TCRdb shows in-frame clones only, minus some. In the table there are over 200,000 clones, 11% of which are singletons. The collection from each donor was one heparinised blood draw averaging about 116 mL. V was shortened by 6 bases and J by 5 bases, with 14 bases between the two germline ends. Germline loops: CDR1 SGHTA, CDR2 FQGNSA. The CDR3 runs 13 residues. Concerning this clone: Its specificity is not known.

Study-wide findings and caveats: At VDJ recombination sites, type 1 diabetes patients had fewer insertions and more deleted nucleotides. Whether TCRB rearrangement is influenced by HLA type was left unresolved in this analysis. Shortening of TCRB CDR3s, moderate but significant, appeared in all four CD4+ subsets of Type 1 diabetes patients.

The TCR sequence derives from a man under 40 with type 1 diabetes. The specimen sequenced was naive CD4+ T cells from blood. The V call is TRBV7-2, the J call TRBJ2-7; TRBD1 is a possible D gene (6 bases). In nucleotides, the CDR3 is TGTGCCAGCAGGCAACAGGGTACAGACGAGCAGTACTTC. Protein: CASRQQGTDEQYF.